The 27 T cell receptor beta chains presented below share a single source sample, sequenced in a study of T-cell reconstitution after alpha-beta-depleted transplantation in children (TCRdb year 2016). The treatment or condition label, read with the paper, signifies: allogeneic hematopoietic cell transplantation with graft depleted of TCRalphabeta T cells and CD19 B cells. The method was PCR. Data came from an Illumina HiSeq 2500. To normalize quantification of the TCRbeta repertoire, the TCR libraries were built with molecular barcoding that relied on unique molecular identifiers. The raw public data were reprocessed by TCRdb itself: fastp quality trimming at Q25, MiXCR clonotype calling, in-frame beta chains only. Entries are consolidated by CDR3 protein sequence, retaining the most common genes and DNA. The sample yields 15,000 to 20,000 distinct CDR3 sequences; roughly 12% were counted once. The leading ten clones occupy around 71% of the sample.

The sample consisted of PBMCs, mostly from graft donor cells, taken 180 days after TCRalphabeta/CD19-depleted stem cell transplant. The receptors derive from a boy younger than two who had a stem cell transplant for Wiskott-Aldrich syndrome, so the T cells may come from the graft donor.

This clonotype was counted a few times. This sequence joins TRBV28 and TRBJ2-7, with D tentatively TRBD1 (6 bases). This CDR3 contains 15 residues. CDR1 and CDR2 from the germline V gene are MDHEN and SYDVKM. Trimming left V 6 bases short and J 6 bases short, with 21 bases between. The CDR3 protein is CASSRTGPGYREQYF. CDR3 nucleotide sequence: TGTGCCAGCAGCCGAACAGGGCCTGGGTACCGCGAGCAGTACTTC. Full variable domain (outside the CDR3, taken from reference TRBV28 and TRBJ2-7): DVKVTQSSRYLVKRTGEKVFLECVQDMDHENMFWYRQDPGLGLRLIYFSYDVKMKEKGDIPEGYSVSREKKERFSLILESASTNQTSMYLCASSRTGPGYREQYFGPGTRLTVT.

This clonotype was counted many times. Sequence at one end of the junction differs from germline and may be a read error. In DNA, the CDR3 is TGCGCCAGCAGATTGGGCTTCACAGATACGCAGTATTTT. This encodes CASRLGFTDTQYF. The chain employs TRBV5-1 and TRBJ2-3; D gene uncertain. The germline V gene encodes CDR1 SGHRS and CDR2 YFSETQ. The CDR3 extends over 13 amino acids.

This clonotype was detected a few times. The chain couples TRBV30 to TRBJ1-5; 7 bases map to TRBD1. Germline values: CDR1 GTSNPN, CDR2 SVGIG (reference sequence). V lost 1 base and J lost 1; bases outside the gene matches: 10. The CDR3 covers 17 residues. CDR3 nucleotides: TGTGCCTGGAGTGGGCCTAGGACAGGCGGGAGCAATCAGCCCCAGCATTTT. Encoded protein: CAWSGPRTGGSNQPQHF.

This clonotype was seen repeatedly, ten times or more. The chain combines TRBV12-3 or TRBV12-4 with TRBJ1-5; a possible D gene is TRBD1 (5 bases). There are 15 residues in the CDR3. The V end lost 7 bases, the J end lost 4 bases, and 17 bases lay between the germline ends. The DNA for the CDR3 is TGTGCCAGCAACTTTTGGGGGAACAGAAATCAGCCCCAGCATTTT. Amino acid sequence: CASNFWGNRNQPQHF.

The CDR3 region is CASSPPGQGAFEKLFF. The CDR3 coding sequence is TGTGCCAGCTCACCACCGGGACAGGGGGCGTTTGAAAAACTGTTTTTT. The chain has TRBV18 and TRBJ1-4; TRBD1 agrees at 12 bases. The CDR3 length is 16 residues. The V gene's germline CDR1 is KGHSH and CDR2 LQKENI. V lost 0 bases and J lost 7; bases outside the gene matches: 3.

This clonotype was seen repeatedly, ten times or more. This chain joins TRBV20-1 and TRBJ2-1; 9 bases map to TRBD2. This CDR3 has 13 amino acids. V was clipped by 7 bases and J by 7 bases; unmatched bases: 8. Germline V gene data show CDR1 as DFQATT and CDR2 as SNEGSKA (reference sequence). The CDR3 loop is CSGLGLAGNEQFF. Written as DNA, the CDR3 is TGCAGTGGCCTTGGTCTAGCGGGAAATGAGCAGTTCTTC.

Many counts were recorded for this clonotype. The chain joins TRBV5-1 to TRBJ1-1; no definite D call. Per germline, CDR1 SGHRS and CDR2 YFSETQ. Trimming pared 1 base from V and 1 base from J, leaving 11 bases between. The CDR3 loop spans 15 amino acids. CDR3 residues: CASSLIRPPNTEAFF. Here the CDR3 DNA reads TGCGCCAGCAGCTTGATCCGGCCGCCGAACACTGAAGCTTTCTTT.

This clonotype has at least ten counts. The chain joins TRBV7-9 to TRBJ1-5; the D is unclear. V gave up 2 bases and J gave up 6 bases, with 8 bases separating them. Per the germline V gene, CDR1 is SEHNR and CDR2 is FQNEAQ (reference sequence). This CDR3 is 13 amino acids long. The CDR3 nucleotides are TGTGCCAGCAGCTTACCGGCGGGTCAGCCCCAGCATTTT. Translation: CASSLPAGQPQHF.

This clonotype has just a few counts. The chain links TRBV5-7 to TRBJ1-5; the match to TRBD1 covers 8 bases. TRBV5-7 is assigned to the ORF class and has an uncertain function. The CDR3 covers 14 residues. V was clipped by 7 bases and J by 7 bases; unmatched bases: 10. CDR3: CASPRDRLRQPQHF. The CDR3 region has the DNA TGTGCCAGCCCCCGGGACAGGCTGCGACAGCCCCAGCATTTT.

A few counts support this clonotype. This rearrangement joins TRBV7-9 to TRBJ2-5; D is uncertain. The V and J ends lost 3 bases and 1 base respectively, with 3 bases between them. CDR1 SEHNR and CDR2 FQNEAQ come from the germline V gene (reference sequence). This CDR3 is 12 amino acids long. The CDR3 sequence is CASSFAQETQYF. The CDR3 region has the DNA TGTGCCAGCAGCTTCGCCCAAGAGACCCAGTACTTC.

This clonotype was observed a few times. V and J are TRBV5-8 and TRBJ2-5; TRBD1 aligns across 7 bases. Germline values: CDR1 SGHTS, CDR2 YDEGEE. V shed 2 bases and J 5 bases; nucleotides not matched to a gene: 0. The CDR3 loop spans 12 amino acids. CDR3 protein: CASSLQGETQYF. The CDR3 nucleotides are TGTGCCAGCAGCTTACAGGGGGAGACCCAGTACTTC.

This clonotype was seen only a few times. V and J are TRBV28 and TRBJ1-3; maybe TRBD1 (5 bases). V was pared by 10 bases and J by 0 bases, with 28 bases between. The CDR3 consists of 19 residues. Germline V gene lookup returns CDR1 MDHEN and CDR2 SYDVKM. CDR3 region: CAIGGGTIFISLSGNTIYF. For the CDR3, the DNA is TGTGCCATCGGGGGAGGGACTATATTTATATCCCTCTCTGGAAACACCATATATTTT.

This clonotype was seen a handful of times. The chain combines TRBV6-2 or TRBV6-3 with TRBJ2-2; either TRBD1 or TRBD2 may supply D (5 bases each). Germline V gene lookup returns CDR1 MNHEY and CDR2 SVGEGT. V lost 5 bases and J 0 bases, leaving 16 bases between the germline ends. The CDR3 sequence is 17 residues long. CDR3 protein: CASSPWGSAPNTGELFF. The CDR3 DNA is TGTGCCAGCAGTCCCTGGGGGAGCGCTCCGAACACCGGGGAGCTGTTTTTT.

This clonotype was observed a few times. This chain links TRBV7-9 with TRBJ1-1; 7 nucleotides agree with TRBD1. The CDR3 is 16 amino acids. The junction had 10 bases not matched to a gene; V was cut back by 5 bases and J by 1 base. Germline V gene data show CDR1 as SEHNR and CDR2 as FQNEAQ (reference sequence). DNA of the CDR3: TGTGCCAGCAGCCGAGCAGGGGGATCGGGGAACACTGAAGCTTTCTTT. Translating it yields CASSRAGGSGNTEAFF. Using reference TRBV7-9 and TRBJ1-1 for the parts outside the CDR3, the full variable domain is DTGVSQNPRHKITKRGQNVTFRCDPISEHNRLYWYRQTLGQGPEFLTYFQNEAQLEKSRLLSDRFSAERPKGSFSTLEIQRTEQGDSAMYLCASSRAGGSGNTEAFFGQGTRLTVV.

This clonotype was observed a few times. The chain combines TRBV20-1 with TRBJ1-1; D not certain. Germline CDR1 DFQATT, CDR2 SNEGSKA (reference sequence). The CDR3 consists of 14 residues. With 0 bases removed from V and 1 base from J, the gap between germline ends came to 9 bases. The CDR3 reads CSARDPRKNTEAFF. In nucleotides, the CDR3 is TGCAGTGCTAGAGATCCGAGGAAGAACACTGAAGCTTTCTTT.

This clonotype was counted many times. This rearrangement joins TRBV20-1 to TRBJ2-3; 10 nucleotides agree with TRBD2. Germline CDR1 is DFQATT and CDR2 is SNEGSKA (reference sequence). This CDR3 has 14 residues. Trimming cost V 5 bases and J 2 bases; bases outside gene matches: 4. The CDR3 region has the DNA TGCAGTGCTTCTCTAGCGGGAGTCACAGATACGCAGTATTTT. This gives the protein CSASLAGVTDTQYF.

This clonotype appeared a few times. V is TRBV19 and J is TRBJ2-1; 10 bases are a match to TRBD1. V shed 6 bases and J 9 bases; nucleotides not matched to a gene: 5. CDR1 and CDR2 from the germline V gene are LNHDA and SQIVND (reference sequence). The CDR3 has 13 amino acids. As DNA, the CDR3 is TGTGCCAGTAGCTGGGACAGGGGCGGTGAGCAGTTCTTC. It encodes CASSWDRGGEQFF.

The chain employs TRBV10-1 and TRBJ2-2; 8 positions match TRBD2. This CDR3 has 15 amino acids. Germline-derived CDR1 and CDR2 are WNHNN and SYGVQD (reference sequence). Losses at the gene ends were 4 bases for V and 4 bases for J; bases not matched to a gene: 5. The CDR3 region has the DNA TGCGCCAGCAGTGCGAGCGGGAGCCCCACCGGGGAGCTGTTTTTT. It yields the protein CASSASGSPTGELFF.

Note on this clonotype: A much larger clone differs by one base, so this may be a read error. The chain combines TRBV11-1 with TRBJ2-1; 14 bases are shared with TRBD2. J lost 9 bases, V lost 7 bases, and 14 bases had no gene match. The CDR3 totals 17 residues. The V gene's germline CDR1 is SGHAT and CDR2 FQDESV (reference sequence). The chain's CDR3 is CASTEGTSGSGSGEQFF. The CDR3 nucleotides read TGTGCCAGCACCGAGGGGACTAGCGGGAGTGGATCAGGTGAGCAGTTCTTC. Drawing the rest from reference TRBV11-1 and TRBJ2-1, the complete variable domain is EAEVAQSPRYKITEKSQAVAFWCDPISGHATLYWYRQILGQGPELLVQFQDESVVDDSQLPKDRFSAERLKGVDSTLKIQPAELGDSAMYLCASTEGTSGSGSGEQFFGPGTRLTVL.

This clonotype has more than one count but fewer than ten. The V and J genes are TRBV18 and TRBJ2-3; D is perhaps TRBD2 (5 bases). Germline V CDR1 and CDR2: KGHSH, LQKENI. V was clipped by 8 bases and J by 4 bases, with 10 bases between them. The CDR3 is 12 amino acids. CDR3 in amino acids: CASGGYPDTQYF. The CDR3 DNA sequence: TGTGCCAGCGGCGGGTACCCAGATACGCAGTATTTT.

There are many counts of this clonotype. The genes are TRBV5-4 and TRBJ2-7, with D tentatively TRBD1 (6 bases). The length of the CDR3 is 13 residues. The germline V and J ends were trimmed by 4 bases and 7 bases, with 15 bases remaining between them. The V gene's germline CDR1 is SGHNT and CDR2 YYREEE (reference sequence). The CDR3 nucleotides are TGTGCCAGCAGCCCAGGGGTTCCTAGGGAGCAGTACTTC. Translation gives CASSPGVPREQYF.

Comment on this clonotype: One end of the junction is discordant with germline, which a read error may explain. The chain employs TRBV2 and TRBJ2-7; 9 bases line up with TRBD2. This CDR3 is built from 15 residues. The germline gives CDR1 SNHLY, CDR2 FYNNEI. The DNA for the CDR3 is TGTTCCAGCAGTGTAGCGGGAGTTCTATCCTACGAGCAGTACTTC. This encodes CSSSVAGVLSYEQYF.

There are many counts of this clonotype. J is TRBJ2-1 and V is TRBV13; 11 bases agree with TRBD2. CDR1 PRHDT and CDR2 FYEKMQ come from the germline V gene (reference sequence). V shed 5 bases, J shed 5 bases, and the junction held 2 bases outside the gene matches. The CDR3 has 14 residues. CDR3 sequence (DNA): TGTGCCAGCAGCCTGGGACTAGCGGACAATGAGCAGTTCTTC. It yields the protein CASSLGLADNEQFF.

This clonotype was detected only a few times. This chain connects TRBV29-1 to TRBJ1-3; TRBD1 matches at 8 bases. V lost 7 bases to trimming and J lost 4 bases; unmatched junction nucleotides: 6. CDR1 is SQVTM and CDR2 is ANQGSEA in the germline V gene. The CDR3 spans 13 residues. CDR3: CSAQGARGNTIYF. Here the CDR3 DNA reads TGCAGCGCTCAGGGGGCAAGGGGAAACACCATATATTTT.

This chain uses TRBV28 with TRBJ2-7, with 8 bases fitting TRBD1. Germline assignment: CDR1 MDHEN and CDR2 SYDVKM. J lost 3 bases, V lost 8 bases, and 6 bases had no gene match. The CDR3 is 13 amino acids. The CDR3 DNA reads as TGTGCCAGCCTGGACAGGGATGTCTACGAGCAGTACTTC. This encodes CASLDRDVYEQYF. The full variable domain, its missing parts supplied by reference TRBV28 and TRBJ2-7, is DVKVTQSSRYLVKRTGEKVFLECVQDMDHENMFWYRQDPGLGLRLIYFSYDVKMKEKGDIPEGYSVSREKKERFSLILESASTNQTSMYLCASLDRDVYEQYFGPGTRLTVT.

The V and J genes are TRBV11-2 and TRBJ2-7, with TRBD1 as a possible D gene (8 bases). V dropped 6 bases and J dropped 6 bases, with 18 bases sitting between them. Germline CDR1 and CDR2: SGHAT and FQNNGV. The CDR3 runs 14 residues. The CDR3 spells CASRPTGGALEQYF. CDR3 in DNA: TGTGCCAGCAGGCCCACAGGGGGGGCTCTCGAGCAGTACTTC.

This clonotype has ten or more counts. V gene TRBV7-8 combines with J gene TRBJ2-7; perhaps TRBD2 as D (5 bases). Trimming removed 0 bases at V and 3 bases at J, with 12 bases between. Germline CDR1 and CDR2: SGHVS and FQNEAQ. CDR3 size: 15 residues. CDR3 protein: CASSLASGSSYEQYF. CDR3 bases: TGTGCCAGCAGCTTAGCAAGCGGAAGTAGCTACGAGCAGTACTTC.